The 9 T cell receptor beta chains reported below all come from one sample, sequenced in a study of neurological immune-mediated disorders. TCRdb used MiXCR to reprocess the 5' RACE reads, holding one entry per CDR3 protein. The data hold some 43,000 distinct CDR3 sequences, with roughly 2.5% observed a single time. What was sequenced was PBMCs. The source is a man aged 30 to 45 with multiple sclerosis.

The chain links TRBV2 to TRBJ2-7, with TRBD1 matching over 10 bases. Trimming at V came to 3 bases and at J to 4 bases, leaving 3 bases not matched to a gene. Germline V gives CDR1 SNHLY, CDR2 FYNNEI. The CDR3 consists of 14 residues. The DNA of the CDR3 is TGTGCCAGCAGTGAGGGACAGGGGTTTTACGAGCAGTACTTC. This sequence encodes CASSEGQGFYEQYF.

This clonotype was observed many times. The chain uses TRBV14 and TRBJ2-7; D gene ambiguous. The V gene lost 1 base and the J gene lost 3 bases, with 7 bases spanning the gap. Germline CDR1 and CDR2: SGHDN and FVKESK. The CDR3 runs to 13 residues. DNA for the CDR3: TGTGCCAGCAGCCAAGCCCATCACTACGAGCAGTACTTC. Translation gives CASSQAHHYEQYF.

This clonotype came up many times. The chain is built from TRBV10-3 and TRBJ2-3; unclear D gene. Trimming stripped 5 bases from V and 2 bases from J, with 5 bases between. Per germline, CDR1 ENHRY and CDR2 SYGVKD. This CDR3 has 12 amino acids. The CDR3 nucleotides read TGTGCCATCAGTTCAGACACAGATACGCAGTATTTT. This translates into CAISSDTDTQYF.

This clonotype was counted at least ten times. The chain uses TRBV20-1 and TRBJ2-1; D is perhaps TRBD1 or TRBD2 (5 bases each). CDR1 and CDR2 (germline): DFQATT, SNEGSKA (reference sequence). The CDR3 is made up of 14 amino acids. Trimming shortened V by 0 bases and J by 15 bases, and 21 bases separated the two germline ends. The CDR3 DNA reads TGCAGTGCTAGAGATACGGGGACCTCCCTCGGTCTGTTCTTC. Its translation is CSARDTGTSLGLFF.

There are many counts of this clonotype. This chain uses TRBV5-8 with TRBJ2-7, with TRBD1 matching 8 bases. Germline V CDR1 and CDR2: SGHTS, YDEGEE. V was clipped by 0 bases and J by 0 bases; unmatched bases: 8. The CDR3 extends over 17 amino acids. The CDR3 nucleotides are TGTGCCAGCAGCTTGGGTCCCACAGGGGGGAGCTCCTACGAGCAGTACTTC. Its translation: CASSLGPTGGSSYEQYF.

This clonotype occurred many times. CDR3 DNA sequence: TGCAGTGCCTCGATGGGGGGAAATCAGCCCCAGCATTTT. Translating it yields CSASMGGNQPQHF. The chain combines TRBV20-1 with TRBJ1-5, with D maybe TRBD1 (5 bases). Trimming removed 6 bases at V and 4 bases at J, with 13 bases between. The CDR3 contains 13 residues. The germline V gene encodes CDR1 DFQATT and CDR2 SNEGSKA (reference sequence).

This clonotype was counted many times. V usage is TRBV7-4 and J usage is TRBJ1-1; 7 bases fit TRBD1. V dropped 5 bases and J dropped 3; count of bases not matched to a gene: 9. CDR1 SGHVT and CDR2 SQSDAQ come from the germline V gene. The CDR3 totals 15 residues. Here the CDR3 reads CASSQRGQGDTEAFF. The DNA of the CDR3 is TGTGCCAGCAGCCAAAGGGGGCAAGGGGACACTGAAGCTTTCTTT. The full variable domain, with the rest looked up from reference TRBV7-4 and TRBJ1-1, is GAGVSQSPRYKVAKRGRDVALRCDSISGHVTLYWYRQTLGQGSEVLTYSQSDAQRDKSGRPSGRFSAERPERSVSTLKIQRTEQGDSAVYLCASSQRGQGDTEAFFGQGTRLTVV.

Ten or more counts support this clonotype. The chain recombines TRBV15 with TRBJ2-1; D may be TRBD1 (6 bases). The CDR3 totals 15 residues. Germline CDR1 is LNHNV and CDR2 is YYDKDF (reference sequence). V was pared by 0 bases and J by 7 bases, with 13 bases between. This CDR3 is CATSRDRTVSNEQFF. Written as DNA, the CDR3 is TGTGCCACCAGCAGAGATCGGACAGTCTCGAATGAGCAGTTCTTC.

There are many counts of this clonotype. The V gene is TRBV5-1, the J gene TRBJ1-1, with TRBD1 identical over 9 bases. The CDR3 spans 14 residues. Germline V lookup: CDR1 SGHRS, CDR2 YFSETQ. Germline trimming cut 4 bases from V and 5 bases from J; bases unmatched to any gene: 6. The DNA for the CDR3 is TGCGCCAGCAGCGCGGGACAGGGAATAACTGAAGCTTTCTTT. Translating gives CASSAGQGITEAFF.